The 24 T cell receptor beta chains presented below share a single source sample, sequenced in a study of T cell clonality in common variable immunodeficiency (dated by TCRdb to 2013 to 2016). The library was built by means of the immunoSEQ multiplex PCR assay. TCRdb carries this immuneACCESS record with in-frame sequences only. Its versions omit some clonotypes, under half of them owing to an unresolved V gene in the studies checked, with the rest unexplained. The sample features about 41,000 clones, and none is a singleton. 1.3% to 1.5% of the sample is in the top ten clones. Sequencing was done on a sample of peripheral blood mononuclear cells. All receptors come from a person aged 18 to 70 in good health.

This clone occurred many times. Read data end 3 residues before the CDR3 end; the end is taken from the germline J gene. The genes are TRBV4-2 and TRBJ2-1; 7 bases align to TRBD2. V dropped 4 bases and J dropped 7; count of bases not matched to a gene: 13. The CDR3 sequence is 16 residues long. Germline V gives CDR1 LGHNA, CDR2 YNFKEQ. The CDR3 sequence is CASSPREGGSRNEQFF. Partial CDR3 DNA: TGTGCCAGCAGCCCCCGGGAAGGCGGGAGTCGAAATGAG.

This clone was picked up many times. The read stops 3 residues short of the end of the CDR3; the missing end is completed from the germline J gene. The chain employs TRBV5-1 and TRBJ2-3; 12 bases agree with TRBD2. Germline lookup yields CDR1 SGHRS and CDR2 YFSETQ. With V trimmed by 0 bases and J by 3 bases, 11 bases remained unmatched. The CDR3 spans 19 residues. CDR3 sequence: CASSLATSGRTVNTDTQYF. The covered CDR3 bases are TGCGCCAGCAGCTTGGCCACTAGCGGGAGGACAGTGAATACAGATACG. Based on the CDR3 plus reference TRBV5-1 and TRBJ2-3, the full variable domain is KAGVTQTPRYLIKTRGQQVTLSCSPISGHRSVSWYQQTPGQGLQFLFEYFSETQRNKGNFPGRFSGRQFSNSRSEMNVSTLELGDSALYLCASSLATSGRTVNTDTQYFGPGTRLTVL.

This clone was observed many times. The read halts 3 residues ahead of the CDR3 end, with the missing end drawn from the germline J gene. V usage is TRBV20-1 and J usage is TRBJ1-6; TRBD1 aligns across 7 bases. CDR3 size: 14 residues. Unmatched junction bases numbered 6, after V lost 5 bases and J lost 5 bases. The V gene's germline CDR1 is DFQATT and CDR2 SNEGSKA (reference sequence). Partial CDR3 DNA: TGCAGTGCTCGCCGGGACAGTAATAATTCACCC. Protein product: CSARRDSNNSP. The whole CDR3 protein reads CSARRDSNNSPLHF.

This clone was observed many times. The read stops 3 residues short of the end of the CDR3; the missing end is completed from the germline J gene. This sequence joins TRBV20-1 and TRBJ1-2, with 9 nucleotides matching TRBD1. This CDR3 has 16 residues. Germline loops: CDR1 DFQATT, CDR2 SNEGSKA (reference sequence). Germline trimming cut 1 base from V and 0 bases from J; bases unmatched to any gene: 6. The CDR3 loop reads CSARGDRALANYGYTF. The covered CDR3 bases are TGCAGTGCTAGAGGGGACAGGGCCCTCGCTAACTATGGC.

As regards this clone: The sequence runs out 3 residues before the end of the CDR3; the remainder is reconstructed from the germline J gene. The chain is built from TRBV2 and TRBJ1-5, with 7 bases fitting TRBD1. CDR3 length: 19 residues. V was pared by 1 base and J by 1 base, with 13 bases of the junction left unmatched. Germline CDR1 and CDR2: SNHLY and FYNNEI. The CDR3 sequence is CASSEDPRGAGSSNQPQHF. The covered CDR3 bases are TGTGCCAGCAGTGAAGACCCCAGGGGGGCTGGTTCGAGCAATCAGCCC.

This clone was seen ten or more times. Coverage ceases 3 residues before the CDR3 finishes, and the germline J gene fills in the end. The chain joins TRBV20-1 to TRBJ1-1; D not certain. In germline, CDR1 is DFQATT, CDR2 SNEGSKA (reference sequence). The CDR3 extends over 11 amino acids. The sequenced part of the CDR3 DNA is TGCAGTGCTACCTCGACTGTGCAA. Encoded protein: CSATSTVQ. The complete CDR3 sequence is CSATSTVQAFF.

With respect to this clone: Read coverage stops 3 residues before the CDR3 terminus; the germline J gene supplies the remainder. The V gene is TRBV2, the J gene TRBJ2-3, with TRBD2 matching over 9 bases. Germline CDR1 reads SNHLY; CDR2 reads FYNNEI. The CDR3 runs to 18 residues. The sequenced part of the CDR3 DNA is TGTGCCAGCAGTGAAGCGCGGCGGGAGGGCCCCCTCCAAGAGACG. Its protein product is CASSEARREGPLQET. The full CDR3 protein is CASSEARREGPLQETQYF.

Note on this clone: From the germline J gene comes the end of the CDR3, since the read stops 3 residues before it. The V and J genes are TRBV2 and TRBJ2-2; D is possibly TRBD2 (5 bases). Trimming pared 7 bases from V and 5 bases from J, leaving 14 bases between. The CDR3 consists of 14 residues. Germline CDR1 SNHLY, CDR2 FYNNEI. Here the CDR3 reads CASNRRGVTGELFF. CDR3 DNA, as far as it was read: TGTGCCAGCAACCGACGGGGAGTTACCGGGGAG.

This clone was recorded many times. The read comes to an end 3 residues before the CDR3 does, leaving the germline J gene to fill in the end. The rearrangement links TRBV7-3 to TRBJ2-7; 8 positions match TRBD2. This CDR3 has 12 amino acids. V gave up 5 bases and J gave up 6 bases; unmatched junction bases: 3. Per the germline V gene, CDR1 is SGHTA and CDR2 is FQGTGA. The sequenced part of the CDR3 DNA is TGTGCCAGCAGCATAGGGACTAGCGAG. It yields the protein CASSIGTSE. The whole CDR3 is CASSIGTSEQYF. Full variable domain (remainder filled in from reference TRBV7-3 and TRBJ2-7): GAGVSQTPSNKVTEKGKYVELRCDPISGHTALYWYRQSLGQGPEFLIYFQGTGAADDSGLPNDRFFAVRPEGSVSTLKIQRTERGDSAVYLCASSIGTSEQYFGPGTRLTVT.

This clone was counted ten times or more. The read stops 3 residues short of the end of the CDR3; the missing end is completed from the germline J gene. This chain uses TRBV6-1 with TRBJ2-3; 8 bases line up with TRBD2. Germline V CDR1 and CDR2: MNHNS, SASEGT. The ends lost 3 bases at V and 4 bases at J; junction bases unmatched: 6. This CDR3 is 15 amino acids long. The CDR3 DNA, read in part, is TGTGCCAGCAGTGATCCCTGGCGGGAGGCAGATACG. This sequence encodes CASSDPWREADT. The entire CDR3 sequence reads CASSDPWREADTQYF.

This clone was detected a few times. The observed sequence ends 3 residues before the CDR3 terminus, with the missing tail filled in from the germline J gene. The chain couples TRBV5-6 to TRBJ1-4, with 7 positions matching TRBD1. CDR3 length: 14 residues. Germline V gene sequence: CDR1 SGHDT, CDR2 YYEEEE. Here the CDR3 reads CASSSQGTYSPLFF. Incomplete CDR3 DNA: TGTGCCAGCAGCTCACAGGGGACGTATTCACCA.

This clone occurred many times. The read ends 3 residues early relative to the CDR3; the germline J gene fills the gap. The genes are TRBV19 and TRBJ2-2; TRBD2 matches 13 bases. The germline V gene encodes CDR1 LNHDA and CDR2 SQIVND (reference sequence). This CDR3 is built from 19 residues. V was pared by 5 bases and J by 7 bases, with 16 bases of the junction left unmatched. CDR3 DNA (partial): TGTGCCAGTAGTTCAGCCCTCGGACTAGCGGGAGCCGGCGGCGGGGAG. This gives the protein CASSSALGLAGAGGGE. The CDR3 reads in full as CASSSALGLAGAGGGELFF.

Comment on this clone: The CDR3 goes on 3 residues after the read ends, and that part is filled in from the germline J gene. The genes are TRBV19 and TRBJ1-5, with 7 bases that match TRBD1. V dropped 5 bases and J dropped 0; count of bases not matched to a gene: 4. The CDR3 is 15 residues long. Germline V CDR1 and CDR2: LNHDA, SQIVND (reference sequence). CDR3 loop: CASSGQAFSNQPQHF. CDR3 bases read: TGTGCCAGTAGTGGACAGGCGTTTAGCAATCAGCCC.

This clone appeared many times. The observed sequence ends 3 residues before the CDR3 terminus, with the missing tail filled in from the germline J gene. The V gene is TRBV4-2, the J gene TRBJ2-6; weak D call: TRBD2 (7 bases). Trimming cost V 4 bases and J 2 bases, with 18 bases left between them. The CDR3 consists of 18 residues. Germline assignment: CDR1 LGHNA and CDR2 YNFKEQ. CDR3 amino acids: CASSRQSGEGPGANVLTF. The CDR3 DNA, read in part, is TGTGCCAGCAGCCGCCAGTCAGGGGAGGGCCCTGGGGCCAACGTC.

This clone appeared many times. Read coverage stops 3 residues before the CDR3 terminus; the germline J gene supplies the remainder. The chain uses TRBV20-1 and TRBJ2-3; 7 bases align to TRBD2. CDR1 and CDR2 (germline): DFQATT, SNEGSKA (reference sequence). Trimming at V came to 2 bases and at J to 3 bases, leaving 5 bases not matched to a gene. This CDR3 has 14 amino acids. The CDR3 sequence: CSARLGGGTDTQYF. The sequenced part of the CDR3 DNA is TGCAGTGCTAGATTGGGGGGAGGGACAGATACG.

This clone showed up many times. The read ends 3 residues early relative to the CDR3; the germline J gene fills the gap. V is TRBV5-4 and J is TRBJ1-2; D not resolved. Germline V CDR1 and CDR2: SGHNT, YYREEE (reference sequence). Trimming pared 10 bases from V and 2 bases from J, leaving 21 bases between. The CDR3 is 15 residues long. The CDR3 region is CASGEAGRLNYGYTF. The part of the CDR3 DNA that was read is TGTGCCTCCGGGGAGGCCGGACGGCTCAACTATGGC. The full variable domain, in which reference TRBV5-4 and TRBJ1-2 provide the parts outside the CDR3, is ETGVTQSPTHLIKTRGQQVTLRCSSQSGHNTVSWYQQALGQGPQFIFQYYREEENGRGNFPPRFSGLQFPNYSSELNVNALELDDSALYLCASGEAGRLNYGYTFGSGTRLTVV.

At least ten counts were recorded for this clone. From the germline J gene comes the end of the CDR3, since the read stops 3 residues before it. The chain recombines TRBV2 with TRBJ2-1; 13 bases are shared with TRBD2. The CDR3 runs to 14 residues. From germline, CDR1 is SNHLY and CDR2 FYNNEI. Unmatched junction bases numbered 5, after V lost 6 bases and J lost 9 bases. CDR3: CASRAGLAGVEQFF. CDR3 bases read: TGTGCCAGCAGGGCCGGACTAGCGGGAGTTGAG.

This clone was observed many times. The CDR3 end lies 3 residues beyond the end of the read and is filled in from the germline J gene. The V call is TRBV20-1, the J call TRBJ2-2, with a tentative D call TRBD1 (5 bases). Germline V lookup: CDR1 DFQATT, CDR2 SNEGSKA (reference sequence). The CDR3 sequence is 14 residues long. Deletions cut 0 bases from V and 6 bases from J, with 11 bases between. The CDR3 loop reads CSARDSRVPGELFF. The DNA read from the CDR3 is TGCAGTGCTAGAGATTCCAGGGTCCCCGGGGAG.

At least ten counts were recorded for this clone. The CDR3 extends 3 residues past the end of the read, so its final part is completed from the germline J gene. V gene TRBV7-3 combines with J gene TRBJ2-3; 7 bases fit TRBD2. V dropped 3 bases and J dropped 6; count of bases not matched to a gene: 6. The CDR3 is made up of 14 amino acids. CDR1 is SGHTA, CDR2 FQGTGA, per germline. CDR3 bases read: TGTGCCAGCAGCTTGCGCGGGAGCCGCGATACG. Encoded protein: CASSLRGSRDT. The full-length CDR3 reads as CASSLRGSRDTQYF. The variable domain in full, with the rest retrieved from reference TRBV7-3 and TRBJ2-3, is GAGVSQTPSNKVTEKGKYVELRCDPISGHTALYWYRQSLGQGPEFLIYFQGTGAADDSGLPNDRFFAVRPEGSVSTLKIQRTERGDSAVYLCASSLRGSRDTQYFGPGTRLTVL.

This clone was counted at least ten times. The DNA ends 3 residues before the CDR3 does, and the rest of the CDR3 is filled in from the germline J gene. The chain links TRBV6-4 to TRBJ2-3; TRBD2 matches at 11 bases. Germline V CDR1 and CDR2: MRHNA, SNTAGT. This CDR3 region has 15 residues. Trimming cost V 6 bases and J 0 bases; bases outside gene matches: 2. CDR3 DNA (partial): TGTGCCAGCAGCGCTAGCGGGAGGAGCACAGATACG. Its protein is CASSASGRSTDT. The entire CDR3 sequence reads CASSASGRSTDTQYF.

This clone was found many times. The read comes to an end 3 residues before the CDR3 does, leaving the germline J gene to fill in the end. The gene calls are TRBV20-1 and TRBJ2-7; 11 bases line up with TRBD2. Germline values: CDR1 DFQATT, CDR2 SNEGSKA (reference sequence). The CDR3 runs 16 residues. V was pared by 2 bases and J by 0 bases, with 6 bases of the junction left unmatched. The CDR3 DNA, read in part, is TGCAGTGCTAGACCGGGACTAGCGGCAGTCTCCTACGAG. As protein: CSARPGLAAVSYE. The full CDR3 reads CSARPGLAAVSYEQYF.

The table lists this clone with many counts. Coverage ceases 3 residues before the CDR3 finishes, and the germline J gene fills in the end. J is TRBJ2-2 and V is TRBV4-1; D gene unclear. This CDR3 contains 15 residues. The ends were cut back, 1 base at V and 4 bases at J, with 10 bases in the middle. Germline V gene lookup returns CDR1 MGHRA and CDR2 YSYEKL. Partial CDR3 DNA: TGCGCCAGCAGCCAAGCCAACAGCATCACCGGGGAG. It encodes CASSQANSITGE. The complete CDR3 protein is CASSQANSITGELFF.

This clone was recorded many times. The sequence runs out 3 residues before the end of the CDR3; the remainder is reconstructed from the germline J gene. V usage is TRBV19 and J usage is TRBJ2-3, with D unresolved. V was cut by 3 bases and J by 1 base, with 11 bases left in between. This CDR3 spans 15 amino acids. In germline, CDR1 is LNHDA, CDR2 SQIVND (reference sequence). The sequenced CDR3 bases are TGTGCCAGTAGTATTGTGCGGCAGCGCACAGATACG. It is translated as CASSIVRQRTDT. Given in full, the CDR3 is CASSIVRQRTDTQYF.

For this clone: At one end the junction does not follow the germline gene, possibly because of a read error. The read gets to within 3 residues of the CDR3 end, and the germline J gene fills in the rest. V and J are TRBV7-9 and TRBJ2-7; no definite D call. Per germline, CDR1 SEHNR and CDR2 FQNEAQ (reference sequence). The CDR3 has 13 residues. CDR3 DNA (partial): TGTTCCAGCAGCTTAAACCCAGCCTACGAG. Encoded protein: CSSSLNPAYE. The whole CDR3 sequence is CSSSLNPAYEQYF.